The text below deals with one T cell receptor beta chain. In the original processing: The assay estimated nucleated cells by amplifying reference gene primers. This table comes from immunoSEQ multiplex PCR, and its TCRdb copy is limited to in-frame clones, with some not included. D and trimming were read from the DNA, whereas the V and J calls and clone size are those reported in that table. This table has about 280,000 clones, roughly 85% appearing once. These data come from a study of blood T cell repertoires in COVID-19. V gave up 5 bases and J gave up 8 bases; unmatched junction bases: 9. Germline CDR1 MNHEY, CDR2 SVGAGI. The CDR3 contains 14 residues.

The genes are TRBV6-5 and TRBJ2-5; 9 bases match TRBD1. The clonotype was recovered from a human donor in a cohort sampled during active COVID-19. The specimen sequenced was peripheral blood. DNA of the CDR3: TGTGCCAGCAGTCAACCGGGACAGGGTGACACCCAGTACTTC. It encodes CASSQPGQGDTQYF.